This T cell receptor (beta chain) was captured by sequencing in a study of shared clonotypes between healthy human individuals. Overall study results and limits: Across subsets, estimated richness was generally greater for naive than for memory populations.

Measured with immunoSEQ multiplex PCR; TCRdb has only the in-frame clones, and not every one. The sample contains some 1,100,000 clones, roughly 74% of which appear only once. This clone turned up a few times. The antigen remains undetermined. This specimen includes other DNA sequences encoding the same CDR3. This clonotype originated in a man between 18 and 29 years old in good health. Some clones in this sample may be carry-over from other donors' samples. The specimen sequenced was memory CD4+ T cells from PBMCs. Subset in this sample: CD45RA-negative fraction.

The CDR3 DNA is TGTGCCAGCAGCCCACAGGGGGCGACTAATGAAAAACTGTTTTTT. Its protein product is CASSPQGATNEKLFF. This chain uses TRBV5-4 with TRBJ1-4, with 9 nucleotides matching TRBD1. In germline, CDR1 is SGHNT, CDR2 YYREEE (reference sequence). The CDR3 totals 15 residues. Trimming cost V 4 bases and J 2 bases; bases outside gene matches: 3.